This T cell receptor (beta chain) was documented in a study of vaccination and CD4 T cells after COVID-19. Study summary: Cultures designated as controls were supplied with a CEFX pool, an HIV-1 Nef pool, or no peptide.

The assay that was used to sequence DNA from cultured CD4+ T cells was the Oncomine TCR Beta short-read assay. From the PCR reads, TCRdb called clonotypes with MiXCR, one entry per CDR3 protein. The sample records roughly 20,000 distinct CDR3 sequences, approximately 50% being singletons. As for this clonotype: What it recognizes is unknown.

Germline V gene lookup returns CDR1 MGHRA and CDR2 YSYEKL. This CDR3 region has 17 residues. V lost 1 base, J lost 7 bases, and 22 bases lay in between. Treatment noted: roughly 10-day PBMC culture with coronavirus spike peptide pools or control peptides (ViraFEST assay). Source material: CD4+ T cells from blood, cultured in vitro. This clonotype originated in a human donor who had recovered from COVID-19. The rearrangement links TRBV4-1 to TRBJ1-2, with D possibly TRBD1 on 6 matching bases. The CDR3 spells CASSQGPDSFRISGYTF. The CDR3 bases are TGCGCCAGCAGCCAAGGCCCGGACAGTTTCCGTATCTCTGGCTACACCTTC.